This TCR beta chain originates from a study of T cells in localized non-small cell lung cancer. Study-wide results and caveats: Compared with tumor, uninvolved adjacent lung displayed greater T cell clonality, ranking highest overall.

J lost 9 bases, V lost 0 bases, and 8 bases had no gene match. The germline V gene has CDR1 SGHNT and CDR2 YENEEA. CDR3 length: 15 amino acids. Clones were sequenced by immunoSEQ multiplex PCR, and TCRdb holds only the in-frame ones, with some missing. The table shows over a thousand clones, with around 22% occurring only once. This clone was detected a few times. The antigen is undetermined. The rearrangement joins TRBV11-3 to TRBJ2-1, with 7 nucleotides matching TRBD2. The receptor comes from a female donor older than 55 with stage II squamous cell lung carcinoma. The source material was normal lung tissue next to the tumor, sampled before any cancer treatment. CDR3 sequence: CASSLERAGRAEQFF. The CDR3 nucleotides are TGTGCCAGCAGCTTAGAACGGGCAGGGAGGGCTGAGCAGTTCTTC. Together with reference TRBV11-3 and TRBJ2-1, the CDR3 gives the full variable domain: EAGVVQSPRYKIIEKKQPVAFWCNPISGHNTLYWYLQNLGQGPELLIRYENEEAVDDSQLPKDRFSAERLKGVDSTLKIQPAELGDSAVYLCASSLERAGRAEQFFGPGTRLTVL.